The rows below give T cell receptor beta chains drawn from one sample of a study of T cells in localized non-small cell lung cancer. Produced via immunoSEQ multiplex PCR; TCRdb's table is partial and in-frame only. The data hold under 75,000 clones, with 85% to 90% observed a single time. The source was peripheral blood, collected before any cancer treatment. These TCRs come from a male donor at least 60 years old with stage III squamous cell lung carcinoma. The CDR3 runs from the conserved cysteine through the conserved F or W. The D gene is left open where the match is weak. For some rows the clone size is stated as once, few or many, or as a class when expanded; others skip it.

abundance	d_gene	v_gene	len	j_gene	CDR3aa	CDR3nt
-	-	TRBV11-2	16	TRBJ1-1	CASSLMGRGWYTEAFF	TGTGCCAGCAGCTTAATGGGAAGGGGCTGGTACACTGAAGCTTTCTTT
-	-	TRBV5-1	17	TRBJ1-4	CASSLGGKLRTNEKLFF	TGCGCCAGCAGCTTGGGGGGGAAGCTTCGAACTAATGAAAAACTGTTTTTT
-	-	TRBV11-2	15	TRBJ2-1	CASSPLGGPYNEQFF	TGTGCCAGCAGTCCTCTGGGGGGGCCCTACAATGAGCAGTTCTTC
once	-	TRBV9	16	TRBJ1-3	CASSALGSSSGNTIYF	TGTGCCAGCAGCGCTCTGGGCTCTTCCTCTGGAAACACCATATATTTT
-	TRBD1	TRBV7-2	16	TRBJ2-5	CASSLTAGGVQETQYF	TGTGCCAGCAGCTTAACTGCAGGGGGTGTCCAAGAGACCCAGTACTTC
-	-	TRBV18	15	TRBJ1-1	CASSPLWEPDTEAFF	TGTGCCAGCTCACCATTATGGGAGCCTGACACTGAAGCTTTCTTT
-	-	TRBV9	13	TRBJ2-2	CASSVGNTGELFF	TGTGCCAGCAGCGTCGGGAACACCGGGGAGCTGTTTTTT
-	TRBD1	TRBV27	18	TRBJ2-2	CASSLRGPSGQYTGELFF	TGTGCCAGCAGTTTACGGGGACCCTCGGGACAGTACACCGGGGAGCTGTTTTTT
-	TRBD2	TRBV10-3	13	TRBJ2-5	CATRGGGQETQYF	TGTGCCACACGCGGGGGGGGACAAGAGACCCAGTACTTC
once	TRBD2	TRBV4-2	17	TRBJ2-3	CASSQRSSGGVADTQYF	TGTGCCAGCAGCCAAAGGTCTAGCGGGGGGGTTGCAGATACGCAGTATTTT
-	TRBD1	TRBV7-2	12	TRBJ1-1	CASSLQGYEAFF	TGTGCCAGCAGCCTACAGGGGTACGAAGCTTTCTTT
-	TRBD1	TRBV6-6	15	TRBJ1-2	CASSYSAQGYYGYTF	TGTGCCAGCAGTTACTCGGCACAGGGGTACTATGGCTACACCTTC
-	-	TRBV6-1	15	TRBJ1-5	CASIHGGADDQPQHF	TGTGCCAGCATCCATGGGGGGGCAGATGATCAGCCCCAGCATTTT
few	-	TRBV20-1	11	TRBJ1-1	CSARGDTEAFF	TGCAGTGCTAGGGGCGACACTGAAGCTTTCTTT
once	-	TRBV7-2	12	TRBJ2-7	CASSSQGYEQYF	TGTGCCAGCAGCTCCCAGGGCTACGAGCAGTACTTC
-	-	TRBV7-9	13	TRBJ1-5	CASGSGAGQPQHF	TGTGCCTCAGGGTCGGGGGCCGGACAGCCCCAGCATTTT
-	TRBD2	TRBV30	15	TRBJ2-7	CAGTGGGQTAYEQYF	TGTGCCGGTACTGGCGGGGGGCAGACGGCCTACGAGCAGTACTTC
-	-	TRBV30	16	TRBJ2-3	CAWNLRSTVLADTQYF	TGTGCCTGGAACTTACGGAGTACGGTGCTTGCAGATACGCAGTATTTT
-	-	TRBV10-3	13	TRBJ1-3	CAISEPVFNTIYF	TGTGCCATCAGTGAGCCAGTCTTCAACACCATATATTTT
-	-	TRBV7-9	11	TRBJ1-2	CASRVGYGYTF	TGTGCCAGCAGGGTCGGCTATGGCTACACCTTC
-	-	TRBV19	13	TRBJ1-1	CASSLQGSTEAFF	TGTGCCAGTAGTTTACAGGGTTCCACTGAAGCTTTCTTT
-	-	TRBV7-2	18	TRBJ1-3	CASSLAGSAVRRGNTIYF	TGTGCCAGCAGCTTAGCCGGTTCCGCCGTTAGGCGTGGAAACACCATATATTTT
-	TRBD1	TRBV7-2	19	TRBJ2-7	CASSLVPPTGTGNTYEQYF	TGTGCCAGCAGCTTAGTGCCACCTACCGGGACAGGGAACACCTACGAGCAGTACTTC
once	-	TRBV5-6	15	TRBJ2-2	CASSTQGVLTGELFF	TGTGCCAGCAGCACGCAGGGAGTTCTCACCGGGGAGCTGTTTTTT
-	-	TRBV10-3	12	TRBJ2-1	CAISESDGEQFF	TGTGCCATCAGTGAGTCGGATGGTGAGCAGTTCTTC
-	-	TRBV15	14	TRBJ1-1	CATSRDRVNTEAFF	TGTGCCACCAGCAGAGATAGGGTGAACACTGAAGCTTTCTTT